This is a list of T cell receptor beta chains from one sample in a study of identical twins. TCRdb reprocessed the 5' RACE reads via MiXCR and lists one record per CDR3 protein. The table includes around 960,000 distinct CDR3 sequences, 9% to 15% detected once. These data are also associated with another study on yellow fever vaccine responses in identical twins.

Specimen: PBMCs. The receptor source for this set is a woman between 18 and 29 years old in good health. CDR3s include the opening cysteine and the closing phenylalanine or tryptophan. The D gene is left open where the match is weak. A clone size is listed for some rows: how often the clone was seen (once, few, many), or a class if it is expanded.

d_call: TRBD2
v_call: TRBV12-5
j_call: TRBJ2-3
cdr3_length: 14
clone_size: few
cdr3_nt: TGTGCTAGTGTTAATAGCGGGAGGAATGATACGCAGTATTTT
cdr3_aa: CASVNSGRNDTQYF

d_call: TRBD1
v_call: TRBV28
j_call: TRBJ1-1
cdr3_length: 19
clone_size: few
cdr3_nt: TGTGCCAGCAGTTCCATCCCGGGACAGGGGGCTCACATGAACACTGAAGCTTTCTTT
cdr3_aa: CASSSIPGQGAHMNTEAFF

d_call: -
v_call: TRBV5-1
j_call: TRBJ1-1
cdr3_length: 13
clone_size: -
cdr3_nt: TGCGCCAGCAGCTTACGGCGGCCCTCTGAAGCTTTCTTT
cdr3_aa: CASSLRRPSEAFF

d_call: -
v_call: TRBV12-3/TRBV12-4
j_call: TRBJ2-6
cdr3_length: 18
clone_size: -
cdr3_nt: TGTGCCAGCAGTTTAACAGGAACCGGGGGATCTGGGGCCAACGTCCTGACTTTC
cdr3_aa: CASSLTGTGGSGANVLTF

d_call: TRBD2
v_call: TRBV6-2/TRBV6-3
j_call: TRBJ2-5
cdr3_length: 17
clone_size: few
cdr3_nt: TGTGCCAGCAGTTACCTTCCGTCAGCGGGAGCACAAGAGACCCAGTACTTC
cdr3_aa: CASSYLPSAGAQETQYF

d_call: -
v_call: TRBV15
j_call: TRBJ2-5
cdr3_length: 12
clone_size: few
cdr3_nt: TGTGCCACCAGCACAGAACGGGAGACCCAGTACTTC
cdr3_aa: CATSTERETQYF

d_call: -
v_call: TRBV7-3
j_call: TRBJ2-2
cdr3_length: 17
clone_size: few
cdr3_nt: TGTGCCAGCAGCTCACGTCCTCTTGGACTTCTCGATGGGGAGCTGTTTTTT
cdr3_aa: CASSSRPLGLLDGELFF

d_call: TRBD2
v_call: TRBV18
j_call: TRBJ2-5
cdr3_length: 13
clone_size: many
cdr3_nt: TGTGCCAGCAGCCCCGGACTAGAAGAGACCCAGTACTTC
cdr3_aa: CASSPGLEETQYF

d_call: -
v_call: TRBV5-1
j_call: TRBJ1-1
cdr3_length: 14
clone_size: few
cdr3_nt: TGCGCCAGCAAATACGCCATCGGGAACACTGAAGCTTTCTTT
cdr3_aa: CASKYAIGNTEAFF

d_call: TRBD1
v_call: TRBV5-1
j_call: TRBJ2-3
cdr3_length: 15
clone_size: -
cdr3_nt: TGCGCCAGCAACCACAGGGGATCTAGCACAGATACGCAGTATTTT
cdr3_aa: CASNHRGSSTDTQYF

d_call: -
v_call: TRBV3-1
j_call: TRBJ2-2
cdr3_length: 13
clone_size: -
cdr3_nt: TGTGCCAGCAGCCAAGCCTTACCCGGGGAGCTGTTTTTT
cdr3_aa: CASSQALPGELFF

d_call: TRBD2
v_call: TRBV20-1
j_call: TRBJ2-5
cdr3_length: 14
clone_size: -
cdr3_nt: TGCAGTGCTGATGGCGGGGGGACCGGAGAGACCCAGTACTTC
cdr3_aa: CSADGGGTGETQYF

d_call: TRBD2
v_call: TRBV4-1
j_call: TRBJ2-3
cdr3_length: 17
clone_size: -
cdr3_nt: TGCGCCAGCAGCCACCGAACTAGCGGGAGGCCCACAGATACGCAGTATTTT
cdr3_aa: CASSHRTSGRPTDTQYF

d_call: -
v_call: TRBV7-2
j_call: TRBJ2-1
cdr3_length: 16
clone_size: -
cdr3_nt: TGTGCCAGCAGCTTAAATTCTGGGTCCCTCGGCGATGAGCAGTTCTTC
cdr3_aa: CASSLNSGSLGDEQFF

d_call: TRBD2
v_call: TRBV2
j_call: TRBJ2-2
cdr3_length: 16
clone_size: many
cdr3_nt: TGTGCCAGCAGAACTAGCGGGAGGCCTGGCACCGGGGAGCTGTTTTTT
cdr3_aa: CASRTSGRPGTGELFF

d_call: -
v_call: TRBV6-5
j_call: TRBJ2-3
cdr3_length: 15
clone_size: -
cdr3_nt: TGTGCCAGCAGTTACAGGCAGATATTCACAGATACGCAGTATTTT
cdr3_aa: CASSYRQIFTDTQYF

d_call: TRBD2
v_call: TRBV7-6
j_call: TRBJ2-1
cdr3_length: 16
clone_size: -
cdr3_nt: TGTGCCAGCAGCTTAGGGGTAGCGGGAGCTAACAATGAGCAGTTCTTC
cdr3_aa: CASSLGVAGANNEQFF

d_call: TRBD2
v_call: TRBV4-2
j_call: TRBJ2-7
cdr3_length: 18
clone_size: many
cdr3_nt: TGTGCCAGCAGCCAAGGGCGTTCTAGCGGGTGGAATACCTACGAGCAGTACTTC
cdr3_aa: CASSQGRSSGWNTYEQYF

d_call: TRBD1
v_call: TRBV20-1
j_call: TRBJ1-3
cdr3_length: 14
clone_size: few
cdr3_nt: TGCAGTGCTAGAATGACAGGGCGGGGAAACACCATATATTTT
cdr3_aa: CSARMTGRGNTIYF

d_call: -
v_call: TRBV18
j_call: TRBJ2-2
cdr3_length: 14
clone_size: -
cdr3_nt: TGTGCCAGCTCCCCAGGCGAGAACACCGGGGAGCTGTTTTTT
cdr3_aa: CASSPGENTGELFF